The next 8 T cell receptor beta chains were all read from a single sample in a study of early T cells in non-severe SARS-CoV-2 infection. TCRdb itself ran the 5' RACE reads through MiXCR, one entry per CDR3 protein. This sample has around 84,000 distinct CDR3 sequences, with about 12% found just once. The sequenced sample was whole blood. The receptors here all came from an adult who was a healthcare worker with PCR-confirmed SARS-CoV-2 infection or an uninfected control (not recorded which).

There are a few counts of this clonotype. The gene calls are TRBV6-5 and TRBJ2-1; D is tentatively TRBD1 or TRBD2 (5 bases each). Germline loops: CDR1 MNHEY, CDR2 SVGAGI. This CDR3 has 16 residues. Trimming left V 4 bases short and J 7 bases short, with 20 bases between. The CDR3 DNA reads TGTGCCAGCAGTTTCCCACATCCTGGGGGTGGGAATGAGCAGTTCTTC. It is translated as CASSFPHPGGGNEQFF.

This clonotype has at least ten counts. The chain joins TRBV7-3 to TRBJ1-1; D unresolved. CDR3 length: 13 residues. Per the germline V gene, CDR1 is SGHTA and CDR2 is FQGTGA. V lost 5 bases and J lost 6, with 13 bases in between. CDR3 loop: CASSPRVAAEAFF. In DNA, the CDR3 is TGTGCCAGCAGCCCCCGGGTGGCGGCTGAAGCTTTCTTT.

This chain joins TRBV5-1 and TRBJ2-1, with 7 bases aligning to TRBD1. The CDR3 contains 15 residues. V gave up 4 bases and J gave up 3 bases; unmatched junction bases: 7. CDR1 and CDR2 from the germline V gene are SGHRS and YFSETQ. Here the CDR3 reads CASSLTGDRYNEQFF. In DNA, the CDR3 is TGCGCCAGCAGCCTAACAGGGGATCGCTACAATGAGCAGTTCTTC.

J is TRBJ2-1 and V is TRBV7-8; D uncertain. The V gene's germline CDR1 is SGHVS and CDR2 FQNEAQ. V shed 1 base and J shed 9 bases, with 7 bases lying between them. The CDR3 sequence is 12 residues long. The CDR3 reads CASSLGVVEQFF. For the CDR3, the DNA is TGTGCCAGCAGCTTAGGAGTCGTTGAGCAGTTCTTC.

This clonotype has a handful of counts. J is TRBJ2-1 and V is TRBV27, with a tentative D call TRBD2 (7 bases). The V gene's germline CDR1 is MNHEY and CDR2 SMNVEV (reference sequence). This CDR3 spans 15 amino acids. Trimming stripped 2 bases from V and 8 bases from J, with 16 bases between. DNA of the CDR3: TGTGCCAGCAGTTTAGAGGGGGGAGGGTTTTATGAGCAGTTCTTC. This codes for CASSLEGGGFYEQFF.

This clonotype came up many times. The V and J genes are TRBV9 and TRBJ2-1; D call uncertain. Between the trimmed V and J ends, which lost 0 bases and 4 bases, there was a span of 14 bases. This CDR3 is built from 16 residues. Germline CDR1 reads SGDLS; CDR2 reads YYNGEE. As DNA, the CDR3 is TGTGCCAGCAGCGTAGTGGACGGAGTACGATACAATGAGCAGTTCTTC. Protein sequence: CASSVVDGVRYNEQFF. The whole variable domain, filled in from reference TRBV9 and TRBJ2-1, reads DSGVTQTPKHLITATGQRVTLRCSPRSGDLSVYWYQQSLDQGLQFLIQYYNGEERAKGNILERFSAQQFPDLHSELNLSSLELGDSALYFCASSVVDGVRYNEQFFGPGTRLTVL.

This clonotype has ten or more counts. J is TRBJ1-4 and V is TRBV7-9; tentatively, D is TRBD1 (6 bases). This CDR3 contains 19 residues. The germline V and J ends were trimmed by 4 bases and 2 bases, with 23 bases remaining between them. The germline V gene has CDR1 SEHNR and CDR2 FQNEAQ (reference sequence). The CDR3 bases are TGTGCCAGCAGCTCACCTGGCGCAGGGGAGGGTAGGACTAATGAAAAACTGTTTTTT. Translating it yields CASSSPGAGEGRTNEKLFF.

This clonotype was recorded a few times. This sequence joins TRBV25-1 and TRBJ1-6, with 7 nucleotides matching TRBD1. The CDR3 spans 13 residues. V lost 6 bases, J lost 7 bases, and 3 bases stayed unmatched. Germline values: CDR1 MGHDK, CDR2 SYGVNS. The CDR3 spells CASRDRENSPLHF. The CDR3, as DNA: TGTGCCAGCAGAGACAGGGAGAATTCACCCCTCCACTTT. Using reference TRBV25-1 and TRBJ1-6 for the parts outside the CDR3, the full variable domain is EADIYQTPRYLVIGTGKKITLECSQTMGHDKMYWYQQDPGMELHLIHYSYGVNSTEKGDLSSESTVSRIRTEHFPLTLESARPSHTSQYLCASRDRENSPLHFGNGTRLTVT.